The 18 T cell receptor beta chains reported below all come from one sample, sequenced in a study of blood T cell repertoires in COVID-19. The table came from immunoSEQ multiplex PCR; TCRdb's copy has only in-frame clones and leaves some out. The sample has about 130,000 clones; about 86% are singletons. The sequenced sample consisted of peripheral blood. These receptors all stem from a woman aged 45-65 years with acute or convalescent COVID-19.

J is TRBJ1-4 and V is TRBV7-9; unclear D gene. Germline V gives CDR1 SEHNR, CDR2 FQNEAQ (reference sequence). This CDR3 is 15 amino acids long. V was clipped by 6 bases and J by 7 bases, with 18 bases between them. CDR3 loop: CASSRRQVFGEKLFF. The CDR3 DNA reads TGTGCCAGCAGTAGAAGGCAGGTCTTCGGTGAAAAACTGTTTTTT.

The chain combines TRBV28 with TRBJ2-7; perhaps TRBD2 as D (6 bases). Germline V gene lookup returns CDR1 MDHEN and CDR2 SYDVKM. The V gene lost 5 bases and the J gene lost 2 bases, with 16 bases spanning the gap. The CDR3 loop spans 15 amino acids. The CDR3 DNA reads TGTGCCAGCAGTACCTTTGGAGGGGATACCTACGAGCAGTACTTC. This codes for CASSTFGGDTYEQYF.

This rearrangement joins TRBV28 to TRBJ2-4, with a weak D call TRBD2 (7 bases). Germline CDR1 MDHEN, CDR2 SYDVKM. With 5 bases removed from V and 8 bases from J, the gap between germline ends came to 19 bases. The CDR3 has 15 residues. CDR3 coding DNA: TGTGCCAGCAGTCACCGAGCTGCGGGGGCTTACATTCAGTACTTC. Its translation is CASSHRAAGAYIQYF.

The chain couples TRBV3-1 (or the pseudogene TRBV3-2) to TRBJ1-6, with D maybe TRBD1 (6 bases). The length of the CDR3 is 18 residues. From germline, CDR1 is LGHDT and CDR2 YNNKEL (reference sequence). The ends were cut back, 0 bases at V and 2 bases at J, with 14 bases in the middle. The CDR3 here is CASSQDRGGVAYNSPLHF. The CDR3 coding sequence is TGTGCCAGCAGCCAAGATAGAGGGGGGGTAGCCTATAATTCACCCCTCCACTTT.

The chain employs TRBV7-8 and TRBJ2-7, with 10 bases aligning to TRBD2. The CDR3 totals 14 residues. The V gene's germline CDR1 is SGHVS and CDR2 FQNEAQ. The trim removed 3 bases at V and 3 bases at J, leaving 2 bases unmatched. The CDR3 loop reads CASSFRLAGYEQYF. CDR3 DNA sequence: TGTGCCAGCAGCTTCCGACTAGCGGGCTACGAGCAGTACTTC. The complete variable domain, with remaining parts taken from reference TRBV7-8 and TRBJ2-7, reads GAGVSQSPRYKVAKRGQDVALRCDPISGHVSLFWYQQALGQGPEFLTYFQNEAQLDKSGLPSDRFFAERPEGSVSTLKIQRTQQEDSAVYLCASSFRLAGYEQYFGPGTRLTVT.

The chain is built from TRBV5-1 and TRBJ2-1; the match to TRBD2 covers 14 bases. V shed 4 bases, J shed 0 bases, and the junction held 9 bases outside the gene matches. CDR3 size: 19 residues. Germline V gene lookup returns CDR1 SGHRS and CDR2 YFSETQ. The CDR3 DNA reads TGCGCCAGCAGCCCCACCGGGACTAGCGGGGGCCGCTCCTACAATGAGCAGTTCTTC. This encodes CASSPTGTSGGRSYNEQFF.

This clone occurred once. CDR3 region: CATSDLTNGQGFNEQFF. In nucleotides, the CDR3 is TGTGCCACCAGTGATTTAACTAATGGACAGGGGTTTAATGAGCAGTTCTTC. The rearrangement uses TRBV24-1 and TRBJ2-1, with TRBD1 matching 9 bases. The CDR3 is 17 amino acids. Germline CDR1 and CDR2: KGHDR and SFDVKD. The V segment lost 1 base and the J segment 7 bases; nucleotides outside the gene matches: 10.

CDR3 protein: CASSSRTSGSNGELFF. The CDR3 coding sequence is TGTGCCAGCAGCTCTCGGACCTCGGGGTCTAACGGGGAGCTGTTTTTT. The genes are TRBV5-4 and TRBJ2-2; D possibly corresponds to TRBD2 (5 bases). The CDR3 contains 16 residues. Per the germline V gene, CDR1 is SGHNT and CDR2 is YYREEE (reference sequence). Between the trimmed V and J ends, which lost 3 bases and 7 bases, there was a span of 19 bases.

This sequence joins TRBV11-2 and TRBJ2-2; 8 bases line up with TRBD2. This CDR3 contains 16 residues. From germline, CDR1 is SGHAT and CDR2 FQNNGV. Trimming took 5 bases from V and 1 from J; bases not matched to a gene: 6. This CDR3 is CASSQRAGENTGELFF. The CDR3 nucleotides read TGTGCCAGCAGCCAGAGAGCGGGGGAGAACACCGGGGAGCTGTTTTTT.

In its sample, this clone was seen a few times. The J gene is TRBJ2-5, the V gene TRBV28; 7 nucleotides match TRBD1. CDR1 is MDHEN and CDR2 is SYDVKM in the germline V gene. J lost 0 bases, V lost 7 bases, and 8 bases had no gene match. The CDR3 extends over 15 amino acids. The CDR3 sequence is CASIQGDPYQETQYF. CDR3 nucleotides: TGTGCCAGCATTCAGGGGGATCCATACCAAGAGACCCAGTACTTC.

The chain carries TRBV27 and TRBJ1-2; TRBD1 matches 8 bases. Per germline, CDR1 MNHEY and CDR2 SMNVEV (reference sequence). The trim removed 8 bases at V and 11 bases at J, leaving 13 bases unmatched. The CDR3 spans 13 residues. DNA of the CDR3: TGTGCCAGCGTTCCGTTACAGGGGGGGAGGTACACCTTC. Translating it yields CASVPLQGGRYTF.

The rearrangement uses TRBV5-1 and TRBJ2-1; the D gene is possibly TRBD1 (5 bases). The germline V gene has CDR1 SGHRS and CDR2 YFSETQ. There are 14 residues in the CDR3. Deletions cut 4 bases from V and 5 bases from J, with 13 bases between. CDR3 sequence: CASSLQGVDNEQFF. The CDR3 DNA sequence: TGCGCCAGCAGCCTCCAAGGGGTTGACAATGAGCAGTTCTTC.

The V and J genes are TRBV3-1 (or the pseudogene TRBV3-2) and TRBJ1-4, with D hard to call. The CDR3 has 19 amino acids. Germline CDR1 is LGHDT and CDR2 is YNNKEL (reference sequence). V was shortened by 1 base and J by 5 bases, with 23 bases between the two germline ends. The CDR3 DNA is TGTGCCAGCAGCCAAGGGACCGGCCGCGGAGGGCCCGAAAATGAAAAACTGTTTTTT. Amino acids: CASSQGTGRGGPENEKLFF.

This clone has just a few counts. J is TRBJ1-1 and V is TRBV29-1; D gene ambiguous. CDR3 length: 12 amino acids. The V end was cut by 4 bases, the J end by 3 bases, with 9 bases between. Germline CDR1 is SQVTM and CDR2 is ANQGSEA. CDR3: CSVAGSDTEAFF. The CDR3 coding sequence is TGCAGCGTTGCGGGGTCTGACACTGAAGCTTTCTTT. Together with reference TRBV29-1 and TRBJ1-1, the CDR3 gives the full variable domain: SAVISQKPSRDICQRGTSLTIQCQVDSQVTMMFWYRQQPGQSLTLIATANQGSEATYESGFVIDKFPISRPNLTFSTLTVSNMSPEDSSIYLCSVAGSDTEAFFGQGTRLTVV.

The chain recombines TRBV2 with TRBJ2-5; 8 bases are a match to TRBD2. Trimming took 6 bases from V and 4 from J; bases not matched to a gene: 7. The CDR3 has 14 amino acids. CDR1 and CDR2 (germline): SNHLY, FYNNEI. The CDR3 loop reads CASSPGLGRETQYF. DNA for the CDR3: TGTGCCAGCAGCCCGGGACTAGGACGAGAGACCCAGTACTTC.

CDR3 amino acids: CASSQEPSGLQGRGYTF. The CDR3, as DNA: TGTGCCAGCAGCCAAGAACCTTCGGGCCTACAGGGTAGGGGCTACACCTTC. The chain couples TRBV9 to TRBJ1-2; D is possibly TRBD1 (6 bases). CDR3 length: 17 residues. Trimming stripped 4 bases from V and 8 bases from J, with 27 bases between. Germline V gene data show CDR1 as SGDLS and CDR2 as YYNGEE. The full variable domain, completed using reference TRBV9 and TRBJ1-2, is DSGVTQTPKHLITATGQRVTLRCSPRSGDLSVYWYQQSLDQGLQFLIQYYNGEERAKGNILERFSAQQFPDLHSELNLSSLELGDSALYFCASSQEPSGLQGRGYTFGSGTRLTVV.

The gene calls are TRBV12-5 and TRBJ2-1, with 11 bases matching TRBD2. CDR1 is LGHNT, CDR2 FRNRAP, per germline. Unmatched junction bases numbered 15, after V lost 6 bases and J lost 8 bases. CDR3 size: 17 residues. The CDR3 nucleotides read TGTGCTAGTGGCTGGGATGGGCTAGCGGGAGGCTGGGATGAGCAGTTCTTC. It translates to CASGWDGLAGGWDEQFF.

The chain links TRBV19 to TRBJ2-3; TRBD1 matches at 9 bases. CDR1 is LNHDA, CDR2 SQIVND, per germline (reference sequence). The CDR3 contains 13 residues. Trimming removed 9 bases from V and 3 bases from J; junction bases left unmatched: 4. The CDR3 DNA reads TGTGCCAGCCGCGGACAGGGGACAGATACGCAGTATTTT. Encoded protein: CASRGQGTDTQYF.